A single sample is the source of the 15 T cell receptor beta chains below, sequenced in a study of TIL therapy for anti-PD-1-resistant metastatic lung cancer. Time point: pre-treatment sample, taken before nivolumab and TIL therapy. This was the immunoSEQ v3 assay. The repertoire was sequenced with immunoSEQ multiplex PCR; TCRdb's copy has only in-frame clones and lacks some. The table has tens of thousands of clones, less than 80% seen once; the top ten hold about 5%. The source material was blood, sampled at baseline. The receptor set was obtained from a woman between 25 and 85 years old with non-small cell lung cancer.

The chain joins TRBV11-2 to TRBJ2-7, with D unclear. V was trimmed by 6 bases and J by 4 bases, leaving 13 bases between them. CDR3 length: 13 amino acids. CDR1 is SGHAT, CDR2 FQNNGV, per germline. The CDR3 here is CASSLGAIYEQYF. The CDR3 region has the DNA TGTGCCAGCAGTCTGGGCGCAATATACGAGCAGTACTTC.

The chain is built from TRBV2 and TRBJ2-5; no clear D. Judging by the DNA end, TRBJ2-7 fits better; the J call may be wrong. Germline V lookup: CDR1 SNHLY, CDR2 FYNNEI. This CDR3 spans 14 amino acids. In DNA, the CDR3 is TGTGCCAGCAACGAGCGCCATAACGATTACGAGCAGTACTTC. As protein: CASNERHNDYEQYF.

The chain recombines TRBV19 with TRBJ2-5, with unresolved D. The length of the CDR3 is 14 residues. V shed 3 bases and J shed 5 bases, with 13 bases lying between them. Germline CDR1 and CDR2: LNHDA and SQIVND (reference sequence). CDR3 protein: CASSIRSNYETQYF. CDR3 nucleotides: TGTGCCAGTAGTATTAGGAGTAACTATGAGACCCAGTACTTC.

The chain joins TRBV7-9 to TRBJ2-2; the D gene is possibly TRBD2 (5 bases). CDR3 length: 11 amino acids. The V end lost 9 bases, the J end lost 7 bases, and 9 bases lay between the germline ends. Germline V gene data show CDR1 as SEHNR and CDR2 as FQNEAQ (reference sequence). CDR3: CASLAGGELFF. For the CDR3, the DNA is TGTGCCAGTCTAGCTGGCGGGGAGCTGTTTTTT.

The rearrangement links TRBV25-1 to TRBJ2-4, with D hard to call. Trimming took off 1 base at V and 1 base at J, with 11 bases between the two ends. This CDR3 comprises 16 residues. Germline CDR1 reads MGHDK; CDR2 reads SYGVNS. The CDR3 nucleotides are TGTGCCAGCAGTGAATTTGGGCTGGGGGCCAAAAACATTCAGTACTTC. It encodes CASSEFGLGAKNIQYF.

The rearrangement joins TRBV19 to TRBJ2-1, with D possibly matching TRBD2 (5 bases). The V gene's germline CDR1 is LNHDA and CDR2 SQIVND (reference sequence). V lost 7 bases, J lost 7 bases, and 17 bases lay in between. CDR3 length: 14 amino acids. The CDR3 reads CASTRGFSGNEQFF. The CDR3 nucleotides are TGTGCCAGTACCCGGGGTTTCTCGGGGAATGAGCAGTTCTTC.

The V and J genes are TRBV29-1 and TRBJ2-6; TRBD1 aligns across 8 bases. J lost 4 bases, V lost 4 bases, and 6 bases had no gene match. The CDR3 length is 15 residues. Germline values: CDR1 SQVTM, CDR2 ANQGSEA. The CDR3 bases are TGCAGCGTTGGCCAGGGGGCGTCCGGGGCCAACGTCCTGACTTTC. Translating it yields CSVGQGASGANVLTF. Full variable domain (rest looked up from reference TRBV29-1 and TRBJ2-6): SAVISQKPSRDICQRGTSLTIQCQVDSQVTMMFWYRQQPGQSLTLIATANQGSEATYESGFVIDKFPISRPNLTFSTLTVSNMSPEDSSIYLCSVGQGASGANVLTFGAGSRLTVL.

The genes are TRBV19 and TRBJ1-2, with D maybe TRBD1 (5 bases). CDR1 and CDR2 from the germline V gene are LNHDA and SQIVND (reference sequence). The CDR3 consists of 17 residues. The V end was cut by 10 bases, the J end by 3 bases, with 27 bases between. CDR3 sequence reads: CATNSRDPKLSDYGYTF. The CDR3 DNA reads as TGTGCCACAAACTCCCGGGACCCGAAACTCTCGGACTATGGCTACACCTTC. Using reference TRBV19 and TRBJ1-2 for the parts outside the CDR3, the full variable domain is DGGITQSPKYLFRKEGQNVTLSCEQNLNHDAMYWYRQDPGQGLRLIYYSQIVNDFQKGDIAEGYSVSREKKESFPLTVTSAQKNPTAFYLCATNSRDPKLSDYGYTFGSGTRLTVV.

With respect to this clone: One end of the junction does not line up with germline, which may come from a read error. This chain uses TRBV6-4 with TRBJ2-7; D could derive from TRBD1 or TRBD2 (5 bases each). CDR1 and CDR2 (germline): MRHNA, SNTAGT. The CDR3 is 12 amino acids. This chain's CDR3 is CALGDLLIELYF. Written as DNA, the CDR3 is TGTGCCCTAGGGGACCTGCTGATCGAGCTGTACTTC.

V gene TRBV11-2 combines with J gene TRBJ1-2; D ambiguous. Germline V gives CDR1 SGHAT, CDR2 FQNNGV. This CDR3 region has 15 residues. V shed 0 bases and J shed 3 bases, with 11 bases lying between them. In nucleotides, the CDR3 is TGTGCCAGCAGCTTAGACGGCTACAAGGACTATGGCTACACCTTC. Encoded protein: CASSLDGYKDYGYTF.

In its sample, this clone was seen a few times. This chain uses TRBV19 with TRBJ2-7; the match to TRBD2 covers 7 bases. The CDR3 sequence is 12 residues long. V shed 11 bases and J 0 bases; nucleotides not matched to a gene: 4. Germline CDR1 and CDR2: LNHDA and SQIVND (reference sequence). As DNA, the CDR3 is TGTGCCGCGAGCGGGGACTCCTACGAGCAGTACTTC. This encodes CAASGDSYEQYF. Combining the CDR3 with reference TRBV19 and TRBJ2-7 gives the whole variable domain DGGITQSPKYLFRKEGQNVTLSCEQNLNHDAMYWYRQDPGQGLRLIYYSQIVNDFQKGDIAEGYSVSREKKESFPLTVTSAQKNPTAFYLCAASGDSYEQYFGPGTRLTVT.

The V call is TRBV7-9, the J call TRBJ2-6, with unresolved D. V gave up 5 bases and J gave up 4 bases, with 9 bases separating them. CDR1 and CDR2 from the germline V gene are SEHNR and FQNEAQ (reference sequence). The CDR3 covers 14 residues. The CDR3 nucleotides read TGTGCCAGCAGCCAACTGACCGGGGCCAACGTCCTGACTTTC. Its protein is CASSQLTGANVLTF.

J is TRBJ1-3 and V is TRBV27; 7 bases map to TRBD1. Germline lookup yields CDR1 MNHEY and CDR2 SMNVEV (reference sequence). The CDR3 has 15 residues. After removal of 4 bases from V and 0 bases from J, the junction contained 3 bases not matched to a gene. The CDR3 protein is CASSSGTASGNTIYF. In DNA, the CDR3 is TGTGCCAGCAGTTCAGGGACAGCCTCTGGAAACACCATATATTTT.

This clone was seen once. J is TRBJ2-3 and V is TRBV9; D is possibly TRBD2 (5 bases). V was cut by 4 bases and J by 5 bases, with 23 bases left in between. CDR3 length: 17 residues. Germline loops: CDR1 SGDLS, CDR2 YYNGEE. The CDR3 reads CASSPEGRVASVDTQYF. The CDR3 nucleotides are TGTGCCAGCAGCCCAGAGGGAAGGGTAGCTTCCGTAGATACGCAGTATTTT.

The chain carries TRBV7-2 and TRBJ2-5; a weak D match, TRBD2 (7 bases). V was trimmed by 6 bases and J by 4 bases, leaving 21 bases between them. The CDR3 consists of 16 residues. CDR1 is SGHTA and CDR2 is FQGNSA in the germline V gene. CDR3 sequence (DNA): TGTGCCAGCAGGCCTAAGGGGGGGGTAGGGCTAGAGACCCAGTACTTC. It specifies CASRPKGGVGLETQYF.